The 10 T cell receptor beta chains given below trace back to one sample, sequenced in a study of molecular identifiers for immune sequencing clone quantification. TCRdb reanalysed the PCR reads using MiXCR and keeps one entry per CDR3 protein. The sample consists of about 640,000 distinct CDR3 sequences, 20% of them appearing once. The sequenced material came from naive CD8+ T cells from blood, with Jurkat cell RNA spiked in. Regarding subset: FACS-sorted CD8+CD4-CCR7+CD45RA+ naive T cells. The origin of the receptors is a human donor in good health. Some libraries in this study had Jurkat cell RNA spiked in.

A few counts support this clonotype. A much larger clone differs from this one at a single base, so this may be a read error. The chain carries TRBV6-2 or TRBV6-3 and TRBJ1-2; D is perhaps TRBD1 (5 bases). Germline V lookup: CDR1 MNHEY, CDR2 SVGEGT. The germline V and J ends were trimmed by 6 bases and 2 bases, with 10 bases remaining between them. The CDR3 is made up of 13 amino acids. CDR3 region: CASSPTANYGYTF. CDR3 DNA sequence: TGTGCCAGCAGCCCGACAGCGAACTATGGCTACACCTTC.

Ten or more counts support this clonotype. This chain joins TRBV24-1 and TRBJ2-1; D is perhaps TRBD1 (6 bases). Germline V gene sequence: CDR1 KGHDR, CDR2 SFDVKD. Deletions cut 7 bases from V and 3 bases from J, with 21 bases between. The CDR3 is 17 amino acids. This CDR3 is CATSPSGGQSFYNEQFF. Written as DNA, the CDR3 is TGTGCCACCAGCCCCTCCGGTGGACAGAGTTTCTACAATGAGCAGTTCTTC.

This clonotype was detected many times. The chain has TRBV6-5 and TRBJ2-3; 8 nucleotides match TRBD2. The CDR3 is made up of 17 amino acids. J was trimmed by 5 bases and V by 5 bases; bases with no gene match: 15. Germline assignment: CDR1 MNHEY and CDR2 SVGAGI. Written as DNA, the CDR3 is TGTGCCAGCAGTCCATCCGCCAGACGGCTAGCGGGAGATACGCAGTATTTT. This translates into CASSPSARRLAGDTQYF.

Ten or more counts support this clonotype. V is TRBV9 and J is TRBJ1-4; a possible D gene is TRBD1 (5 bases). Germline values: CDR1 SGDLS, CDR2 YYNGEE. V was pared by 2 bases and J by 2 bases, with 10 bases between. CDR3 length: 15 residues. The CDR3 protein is CASSVGGTTNEKLFF. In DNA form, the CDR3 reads TGTGCCAGCAGCGTTGGGGGGACCACTAATGAAAAACTGTTTTTT.

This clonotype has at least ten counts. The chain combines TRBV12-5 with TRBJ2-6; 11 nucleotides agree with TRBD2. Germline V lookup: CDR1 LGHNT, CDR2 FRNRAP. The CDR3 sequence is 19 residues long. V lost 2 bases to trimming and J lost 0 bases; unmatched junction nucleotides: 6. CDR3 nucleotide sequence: TGTGCTAGTGGTTTGATACTAGCGGGGGCATTCTCTGGGGCCAACGTCCTGACTTTC. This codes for CASGLILAGAFSGANVLTF.

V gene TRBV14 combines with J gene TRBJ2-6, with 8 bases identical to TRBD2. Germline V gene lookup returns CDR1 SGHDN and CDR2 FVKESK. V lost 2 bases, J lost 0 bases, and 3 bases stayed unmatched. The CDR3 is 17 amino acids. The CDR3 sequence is CASSQRGGNSGANVLTF. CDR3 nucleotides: TGTGCCAGCAGCCAACGGGGGGGAAACTCTGGGGCCAACGTCCTGACTTTC.

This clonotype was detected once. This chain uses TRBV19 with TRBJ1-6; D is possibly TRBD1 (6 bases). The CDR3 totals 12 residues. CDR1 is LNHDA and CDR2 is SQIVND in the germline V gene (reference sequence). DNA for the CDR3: TGTGCTTCCGGGGCAGGGGCTTCACCCCTCCACTTT. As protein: CASGAGASPLHF.

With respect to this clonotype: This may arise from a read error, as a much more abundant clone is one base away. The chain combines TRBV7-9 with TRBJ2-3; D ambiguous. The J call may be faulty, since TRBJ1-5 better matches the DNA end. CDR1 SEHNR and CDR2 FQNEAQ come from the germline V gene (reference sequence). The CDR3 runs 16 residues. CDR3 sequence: CASSLGLSVSTDTQHF. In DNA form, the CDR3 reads TGTGCCAGCAGCTTAGGACTATCCGTTAGCACAGATACGCAGCATTTT.

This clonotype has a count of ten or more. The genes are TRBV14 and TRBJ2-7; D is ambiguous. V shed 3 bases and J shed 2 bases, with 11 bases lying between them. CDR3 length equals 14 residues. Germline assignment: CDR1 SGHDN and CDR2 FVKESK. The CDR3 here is CASSQDAWAYEQYF. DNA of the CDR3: TGTGCCAGCAGCCAGGACGCTTGGGCCTACGAGCAGTACTTC. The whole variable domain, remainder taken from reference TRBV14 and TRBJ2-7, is EAGVTQFPSHSVIEKGQTVTLRCDPISGHDNLYWYRRVMGKEIKFLLHFVKESKQDESGMPNNRFLAERTGGTYSTLKVQPAELEDSGVYFCASSQDAWAYEQYFGPGTRLTVT.

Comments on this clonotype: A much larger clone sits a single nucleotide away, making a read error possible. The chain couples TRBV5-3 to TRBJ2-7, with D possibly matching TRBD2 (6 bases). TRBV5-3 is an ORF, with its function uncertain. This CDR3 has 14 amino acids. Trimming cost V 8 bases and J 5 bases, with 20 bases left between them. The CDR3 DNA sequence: TGTGCCAGCAGTTCCGGACGGGGGTGGGACGAGCAGTACTTC. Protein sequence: CASSSGRGWDEQYF.